Listed below are T cell receptor beta chains from one sample, sequenced in a study of T cells in Graves' hyperthyroidism and ophthalmopathy. A single record per CDR3 protein comes from TCRdb applying MiXCR to the multiplex PCR reads. This sample has some 400,000 distinct CDR3 sequences; about 15% occur once, and the top ten carry approximately 11%. The material sequenced was blood. These receptors came from a woman aged 60-70 years with Graves' hyperthyroidism. The CDR3 runs from the conserved cysteine through the conserved F or W. The D gene is left open where the match is weak. Part of the rows lack a size; the others show once, few, many or a class for expanded clones.

j_call v_call clone_size d_call cdr3_aa cdr3_nt
TRBJ2-2 TRBV6-5 many TRBD2 CASSYSYGRVAGELFF TGTGCCAGCAGTTACTCCTACGGGAGGGTGGCCGGGGAGCTGTTTTTT
TRBJ1-4 TRBV28 many NA CASSLYGGEKLFF TGTGCCAGCAGTTTATATGGGGGTGAAAAACTGTTTTTT
TRBJ2-3 TRBV15 few NA CATSWGFGAQYF TGTGCCACCAGCTGGGGCTTTGGGGCGCAGTATTTT
TRBJ1-1 TRBV7-9 many TRBD1 CASRPQGAGSTTEAFF TGTGCCAGCAGACCCCAGGGGGCTGGGTCGACCACTGAAGCTTTCTTT
TRBJ1-1 TRBV20-1 many NA CSASGQLTETFF TGCAGTGCCTCCGGGCAGTTAACTGAAACTTTCTTT
TRBJ2-6 TRBV24-1 few NA CATSPLGANVLTF TGTGCCACCAGCCCCCTTGGGGCCAACGTCCTGACTTTC
TRBJ2-1 TRBV6-6 few NA CASSYSGVSYNEQFF TGTGCCAGCAGTTACTCGGGGGTCTCCTACAATGAGCAGTTCTTC
TRBJ2-4 TRBV6-1 NA TRBD2 CASSEAPDLAGGANIQYF TGTGCCAGCAGTGAAGCGCCGGATCTAGCGGGAGGAGCTAACATTCAGTACTTC
TRBJ2-3 TRBV20-1 many TRBD2 CSASRAGGSTDTQYF TGCAGTGCTAGTAGGGCGGGAGGGAGCACAGATACGCAGTATTTT
TRBJ2-7 TRBV4-1 few NA CASSQGATPTLYEQYF TGCGCCAGCAGCCAAGGAGCGACCCCCACCCTCTACGAGCAGTACTTC
TRBJ1-1 TRBV7-9 NA NA CASSGWAAGGNTEAFF TGTGCCAGCAGCGGCTGGGCGGCTGGAGGGAACACTGAAGCTTTCTTT
TRBJ2-1 TRBV15 NA TRBD2 CATSSWLAGGEQFF TGTGCCACCAGCAGCTGGCTAGCGGGAGGGGAGCAGTTCTTC
TRBJ2-3 TRBV12-3/TRBV12-4 many TRBD2 CASSGTSGRWTDTQYF TGTGCCAGCAGTGGGACTAGCGGGAGATGGACAGATACGCAGTATTTT
TRBJ1-1 TRBV12-3/TRBV12-4 many TRBD1 CASSWDRQTEAFF TGTGCCAGCAGTTGGGACAGGCAGACTGAAGCTTTCTTT
TRBJ1-1 TRBV6-9 few NA CASSYSNQGGRTEAFF TGTGCCAGCAGTTACTCGAACCAGGGAGGCAGGACTGAAGCTTTCTTT
TRBJ1-5 TRBV6-1 NA NA CASSPPEGYQPQHF TGTGCCAGCAGTCCCCCGGAGGGCTATCAGCCCCAGCATTTT
TRBJ1-1 TRBV6-1 NA NA CASRETGLTGEAFF TGTGCCAGCAGGGAGACAGGACTGACGGGTGAAGCTTTCTTT
TRBJ2-5 TRBV4-1 few NA CASSQEVTQYF TGCGCCAGCAGCCAAGAAGTGACCCAGTACTTC
TRBJ1-1 TRBV5-6 many TRBD1 CASSLAGGSPEAFF TGTGCCAGCAGCTTGGCAGGGGGAAGTCCTGAAGCTTTCTTT
TRBJ2-5 TRBV7-9 many NA CASSPLARAGETQYF TGTGCCAGCAGCCCGCTAGCGAGGGCGGGTGAGACCCAGTACTTC
TRBJ1-4 TRBV6-2/TRBV6-3 few NA CASSRTRAPGGEKLFF TGTGCCAGCAGTCGAACCCGGGCCCCAGGCGGTGAAAAACTGTTTTTT
TRBJ2-3 TRBV24-1 few NA CATSSGLGQGTDTQYF TGTGCCACCAGTTCAGGGCTAGGGCAGGGCACAGATACGCAGTATTTT
TRBJ1-1 TRBV29-1 many NA CSAYGSDTEAFF TGCAGCGCCTACGGTTCGGACACTGAAGCTTTCTTT
TRBJ2-7 TRBV28 many TRBD1 CASSSLRGLIRDRHLYEQYF TGTGCCAGCAGTTCCCTTCGGGGCTTAATCCGGGACAGGCATCTCTACGAGCAGTACTTC
TRBJ1-1 TRBV5-8 many NA CASSSDFGEAFF TGTGCCAGCAGCTCCGATTTTGGTGAAGCTTTCTTT
TRBJ2-1 TRBV6-1 many NA CASSGLAYNEQFF TGTGCCAGCAGTGGACTAGCCTACAATGAGCAGTTCTTC
TRBJ1-2 TRBV20-1 many NA CSAVYQGLLYGYTF TGCAGTGCTGTTTATCAGGGGCTCCTCTATGGCTACACCTTC
TRBJ2-7 TRBV7-3 many NA CASSLIGQGEGEQYF TGTGCCAGCAGCTTAATAGGACAAGGCGAGGGAGAGCAGTACTTC
TRBJ2-3 TRBV28 many TRBD1 CASSLSYRGNTQYF TGTGCCAGCAGCTTGTCCTACAGGGGAAATACGCAGTATTTT
TRBJ2-7 TRBV7-9 NA TRBD1 CASSRNDRVYEQYF TGTGCCAGCAGCCGAAATGACAGGGTGTACGAGCAGTACTTC
TRBJ2-5 TRBV4-1 NA NA CASSHLPRRETQYF TGCGCCAGCAGCCACCTACCTAGGCGGGAGACCCAGTACTTC
TRBJ1-1 TRBV12-5 NA NA CASGKEAGNTEAFF TGTGCTAGTGGCAAAGAAGCTGGGAACACTGAAGCTTTCTTT
TRBJ1-1 TRBV29-1 many TRBD1 CSARTGVSTEAFF TGCAGCGCTCGGACAGGAGTAAGCACTGAAGCTTTCTTT
TRBJ2-3 TRBV5-4 few TRBD2 CASSLGKREGAYF TGTGCCAGCAGCTTGGGAAAGCGGGAGGGCGCGTATTTT
TRBJ2-5 TRBV12-3/TRBV12-4 many NA CASSFLIQETQYF TGTGCCAGCAGTTTTCTGATTCAAGAGACCCAGTACTTC
TRBJ1-1 TRBV18 many NA CASSPPLGDFKEAFF TGTGCCAGCTCACCACCCCTCGGGGACTTCAAGGAAGCTTTCTTT
TRBJ2-3 TRBV6-4 few TRBD2 CASSAVVAGPDTQYF TGTGCCAGCAGTGCCGTCGTAGCGGGACCGGATACGCAGTATTTT
TRBJ2-5 TRBV18 many TRBD1 CASSPTGGQETQYF TGTGCCAGCTCACCTACAGGGGGCCAAGAGACCCAGTACTTC
TRBJ2-5 TRBV20-1 many NA CSAHGTPQETQYF TGCAGTGCACACGGGACGCCCCAAGAGACCCAGTACTTC
TRBJ2-7 TRBV7-8 many TRBD2 CASSFTRTGRASDEQYF TGTGCCAGCAGCTTTACCCGTACCGGGAGGGCCAGCGACGAGCAGTACTTC
TRBJ2-5 TRBV19 few TRBD2 CASSIASGTQETQYF TGTGCCAGTAGTATAGCTAGCGGGACCCAAGAGACCCAGTACTTC
TRBJ1-6 TRBV5-1 many NA CASSPDGSPLHF TGCGCCAGCAGTCCGGATGGATCACCCCTCCACTTT
TRBJ2-1 TRBV7-2 NA NA CASSTGTLPMEQFF TGTGCCAGCAGCACCGGGACTCTCCCAATGGAGCAGTTCTTC
TRBJ2-7 TRBV11-3 many NA CASSLDSGRFSYEQYF TGTGCCAGCAGCTTAGATAGCGGAAGGTTCTCCTACGAGCAGTACTTC
TRBJ2-2 TRBV5-4 NA TRBD1 CASSATGGGTGELFF TGTGCCAGCAGCGCGACAGGGGGCGGAACCGGGGAGCTGTTTTTT
TRBJ2-5 TRBV11-3 many TRBD1 CASSSQTGEETQYF TGTGCCAGCAGCTCCCAGACAGGGGAAGAGACCCAGTACTTC
TRBJ2-7 TRBV20-1 many TRBD2 CSARVGSGAVEQYF TGCAGTGCTAGAGTAGGGAGCGGGGCTGTTGAGCAGTACTTC
TRBJ2-5 TRBV6-2/TRBV6-3 many TRBD2 CASSYSRLAGGQETQYF TGTGCCAGCAGTTACTCCCGATTAGCGGGAGGCCAAGAGACCCAGTACTTC
TRBJ1-5 TRBV19 many TRBD1 CASSIRQGALNQPQHF TGTGCCAGTAGTATTCGTCAGGGGGCGCTCAATCAGCCCCAGCATTTT
TRBJ2-7 TRBV27 many TRBD1 CASRRDRAYEQYF TGTGCCAGCAGGAGGGACAGAGCCTACGAGCAGTACTTC
TRBJ2-1 TRBV29-1 few TRBD2 CSVVGGSSSYNEQFF TGCAGCGTTGTTGGCGGGAGTTCCTCCTACAATGAGCAGTTCTTC
TRBJ1-1 TRBV7-9 many NA CASSPRRRDEAFF TGTGCCAGCAGCCCCAGACGGAGAGATGAAGCTTTCTTT
TRBJ1-2 TRBV14 few NA CASSQDASAANYGYTF TGTGCCAGCAGCCAAGATGCGTCAGCTGCTAACTATGGCTACACCTTC
TRBJ1-1 TRBV2 many NA CASSEFTAPLFF TGTGCCAGCAGTGAATTCACAGCCCCTCTATTCTTT
TRBJ2-7 TRBV5-1 NA NA CASGLPGRYEQYF TGCGCCAGCGGCTTGCCGGGCCGTTACGAGCAGTACTTC
TRBJ2-5 TRBV5-1 many NA CASSPLQGGGETQYF TGCGCCAGCAGCCCACTACAGGGTGGAGGAGAGACCCAGTACTTC
TRBJ2-5 TRBV12-3/TRBV12-4 NA TRBD2 CASSRLGRGYQETQYF TGTGCCAGCAGTCGACTAGGGAGGGGATACCAAGAGACCCAGTACTTC
TRBJ2-5 TRBV20-1 few NA CSARGTAYQETQYF TGCAGTGCTAGAGGGACAGCGTACCAAGAGACCCAGTACTTC
TRBJ2-7 TRBV27 NA TRBD2 CASSLSNGLAGGYEQYF TGTGCCAGCAGTTTATCGAATGGACTAGCGGGAGGGTACGAGCAGTACTTC